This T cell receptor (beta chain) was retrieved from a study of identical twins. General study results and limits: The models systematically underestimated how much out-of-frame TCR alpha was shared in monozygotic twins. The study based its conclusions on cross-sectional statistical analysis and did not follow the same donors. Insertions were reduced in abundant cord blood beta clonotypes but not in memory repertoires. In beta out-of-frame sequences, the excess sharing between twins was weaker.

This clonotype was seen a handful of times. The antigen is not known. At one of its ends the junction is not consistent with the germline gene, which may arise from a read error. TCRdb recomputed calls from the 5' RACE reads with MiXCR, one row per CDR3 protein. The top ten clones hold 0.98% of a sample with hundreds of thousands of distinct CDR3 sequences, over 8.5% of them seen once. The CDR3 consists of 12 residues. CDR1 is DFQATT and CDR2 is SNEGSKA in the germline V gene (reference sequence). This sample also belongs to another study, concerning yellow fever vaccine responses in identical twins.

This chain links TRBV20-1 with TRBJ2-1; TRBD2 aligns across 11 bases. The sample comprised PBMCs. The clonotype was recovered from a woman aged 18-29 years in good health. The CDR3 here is CSARASGGSRVF. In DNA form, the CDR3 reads TGCAGTGCTAGAGCTAGCGGGGGGTCCCGAGTCTTC.